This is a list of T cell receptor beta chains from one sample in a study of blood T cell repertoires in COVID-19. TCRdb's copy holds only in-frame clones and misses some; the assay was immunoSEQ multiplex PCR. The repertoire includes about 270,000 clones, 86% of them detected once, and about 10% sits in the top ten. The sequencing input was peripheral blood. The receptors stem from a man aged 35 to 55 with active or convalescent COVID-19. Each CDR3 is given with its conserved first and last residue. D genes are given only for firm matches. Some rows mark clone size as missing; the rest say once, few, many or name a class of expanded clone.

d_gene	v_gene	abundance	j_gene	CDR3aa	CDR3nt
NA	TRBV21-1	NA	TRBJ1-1	CASSTGENTEAFF	TGTGCCAGCAGCACCGGAGAGAACACTGAAGCTTTCTTT
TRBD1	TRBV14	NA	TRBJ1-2	CASSPGQGRGYTF	TGTGCCAGCAGCCCCGGACAGGGACGGGGCTACACCTTC
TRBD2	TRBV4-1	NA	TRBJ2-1	CASSQGVSGGPWVYNEQFF	TGCGCCAGCAGCCAAGGGGTTAGCGGGGGTCCTTGGGTTTACAATGAGCAGTTCTTC
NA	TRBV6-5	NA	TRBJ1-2	CASSHDVSRGYGYTF	TGTGCCAGCAGTCACGACGTCTCTAGAGGCTATGGCTACACCTTC
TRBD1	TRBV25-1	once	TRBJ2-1	CASTGQGSSNEQFF	TGTGCCAGCACGGGACAGGGAAGTTCCAATGAGCAGTTCTTC
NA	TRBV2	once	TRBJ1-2	CASSELEGGNYGYTF	TGTGCCAGCAGTGAGCTAGAAGGAGGCAACTATGGCTACACCTTC
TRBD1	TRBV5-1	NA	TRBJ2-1	CASRSAGGATNEQFF	TGCGCCAGCCGAAGCGCAGGGGGAGCAACAAATGAGCAGTTCTTC
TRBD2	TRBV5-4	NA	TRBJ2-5	CASSPAGLAVQETQYF	TGTGCCAGCAGCCCGGCGGGACTAGCGGTGCAAGAGACCCAGTACTTC
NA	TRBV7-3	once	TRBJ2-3	CASSLSGLGDTQYF	TGTGCCAGCAGCTTAAGCGGGTTAGGAGATACGCAGTATTTT
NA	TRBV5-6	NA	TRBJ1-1	CASSGYPGEAFF	TGTGCCAGCAGCGGCTACCCAGGTGAAGCTTTCTTT
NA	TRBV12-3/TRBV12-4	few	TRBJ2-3	CASSPGDTQYF	TGTGCCAGCAGCCCGGGAGATACGCAGTATTTT
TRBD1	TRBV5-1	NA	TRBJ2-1	CASSRTGVGYNEQFF	TGCGCCAGCAGCCGTACAGGGGTGGGCTACAATGAGCAGTTCTTC
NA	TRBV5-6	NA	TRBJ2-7	CASSLDISYEQYF	TGTGCCAGCAGCTTGGACATCTCCTACGAGCAGTACTTC
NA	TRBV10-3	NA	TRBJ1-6	CAISDRGGESPLHF	TGTGCCATCAGTGATCGGGGAGGGGAATCACCCCTCCACTTT
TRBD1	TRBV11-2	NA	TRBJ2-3	CASSSQGVGTDTQYF	TGTGCCAGCAGCTCTCAGGGGGTTGGCACAGATACGCAGTATTTT
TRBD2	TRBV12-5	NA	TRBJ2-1	CASGLGASGGAWDEQFF	TGTGCTAGTGGCCTGGGAGCTAGCGGGGGGGCCTGGGATGAGCAGTTCTTC
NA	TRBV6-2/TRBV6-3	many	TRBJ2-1	CASSRDQERQFF	TGTGCCAGCAGTCGAGACCAGGAAAGGCAGTTCTTC
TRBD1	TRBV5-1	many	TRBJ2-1	CASSPDRVGDEQFF	TGCGCCAGCAGCCCAGACAGGGTTGGGGATGAGCAGTTCTTC
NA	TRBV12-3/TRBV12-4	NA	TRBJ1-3	CAELEGAGNTIYF	TGTGCCGAATTAGAAGGGGCTGGAAACACCATATATTTT
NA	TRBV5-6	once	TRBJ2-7	CASSPTGTPYEQYF	TGTGCCAGCAGCCCGACCGGGACACCCTACGAGCAGTACTTC
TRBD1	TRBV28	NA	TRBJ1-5	CASSQQGKAQHF	TGTGCCAGCAGTCAACAGGGGAAAGCCCAGCATTTT
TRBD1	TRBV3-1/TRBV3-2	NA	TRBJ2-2	CASSQRTGGSGELFF	TGTGCCAGCAGCCAACGGACAGGGGGTAGCGGGGAGCTGTTTTTT
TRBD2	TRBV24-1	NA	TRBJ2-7	CATSDWGTSGYEQYF	TGTGCCACCAGTGATTGGGGGACTAGCGGGTACGAGCAGTACTTC
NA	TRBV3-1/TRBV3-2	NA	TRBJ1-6	CASSQGGESPPLHF	TGTGCCAGCAGCCAAGGGGGGGAGTCGCCACCCCTCCACTTT
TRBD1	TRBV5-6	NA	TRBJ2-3	CASSLVVGQGLYF	TGTGCCAGCAGCTTGGTTGTGGGACAGGGTTTGTATTTT
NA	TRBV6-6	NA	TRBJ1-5	CASSYFGGNQPQHF	TGTGCCAGCAGTTACTTCGGGGGCAATCAGCCCCAGCATTTT
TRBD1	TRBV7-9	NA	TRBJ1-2	CASSLSVSGTGSYTF	TGTGCCAGCAGCTTAAGCGTATCCGGGACAGGAAGCTACACCTTC
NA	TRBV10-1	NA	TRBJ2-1	CASSETIPTDEQFF	TGCGCCAGCAGTGAAACTATCCCTACGGATGAGCAGTTCTTC
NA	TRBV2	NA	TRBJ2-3	CASWYSTDTQYF	TGTGCCAGCTGGTACTCCACAGATACGCAGTATTTT
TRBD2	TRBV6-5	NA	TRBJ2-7	CASSYSTSGKGYEQYF	TGTGCCAGCAGTTACTCGACTAGCGGGAAGGGCTACGAGCAGTACTTC
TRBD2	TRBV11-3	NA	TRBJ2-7	CASSLASGRFYEQYF	TGTGCCAGCAGCTTAGCTAGCGGGAGGTTCTACGAGCAGTACTTC
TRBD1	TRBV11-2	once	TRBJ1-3	CASSSPVRTGHLSGNTIYF	TGTGCCAGCAGCTCCCCGGTGCGGACAGGCCACCTCTCTGGAAACACCATATATTTT
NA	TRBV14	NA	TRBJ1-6	CASSQHRRSSYNSPLHF	TGTGCCAGCAGCCAACACAGGCGGAGCTCCTATAATTCACCCCTCCACTTT
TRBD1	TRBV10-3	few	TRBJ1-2	CAITPLPTGGYGYTF	TGTGCCATCACCCCCCTCCCCACAGGGGGCTATGGCTACACCTTC
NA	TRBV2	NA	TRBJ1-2	CASSEPGKYGYTF	TGTGCCAGCAGTGAACCAGGGAAGTATGGCTACACCTTC
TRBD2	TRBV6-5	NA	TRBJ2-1	CASSSTSGSYNEQFF	TGTGCCAGCAGCTCGACTAGCGGCTCCTACAATGAGCAGTTCTTC
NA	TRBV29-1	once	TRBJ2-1	CSVMTATYNEQFF	TGCAGCGTGATGACAGCCACCTACAATGAGCAGTTCTTC
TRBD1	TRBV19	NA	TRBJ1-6	CASRDSTYNSPLHF	TGTGCCAGCCGGGACAGCACCTATAATTCACCCCTCCACTTT
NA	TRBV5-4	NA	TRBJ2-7	CASSSQGQSYEQYF	TGTGCCAGCAGCTCCCAGGGACAATCCTACGAGCAGTACTTC
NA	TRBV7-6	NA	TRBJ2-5	CASSLQDSWAGETQYF	TGTGCCAGCAGCTTACAGGATTCGTGGGCTGGGGAGACCCAGTACTTC
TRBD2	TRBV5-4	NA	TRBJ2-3	CASSLSGNAGDTQYF	TGTGCCAGCAGCTTAAGCGGGAACGCGGGAGATACGCAGTATTTT
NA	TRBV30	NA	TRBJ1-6	CAGRRGLYSPLHF	TGTGCCGGCAGGCGAGGGTTGTATTCACCCCTCCACTTT
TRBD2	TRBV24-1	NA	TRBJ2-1	CATRASAGDYNEQFF	TGTGCCACCAGGGCTTCGGCGGGAGACTACAATGAGCAGTTCTTC
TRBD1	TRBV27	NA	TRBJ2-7	CASSQDRGHEQYF	TGTGCCAGCAGCCAGGACAGGGGACACGAGCAGTACTTC
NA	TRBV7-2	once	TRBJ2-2	CASSHQVSFGGELFF	TGTGCCAGCAGCCACCAAGTTTCATTCGGCGGGGAGCTGTTTTTT
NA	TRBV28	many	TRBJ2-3	CASSWGPDTQYF	TGTGCCAGCAGTTGGGGCCCAGATACGCAGTATTTT
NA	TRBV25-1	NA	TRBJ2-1	CASSELANEQFF	TGTGCCAGCAGTGAATTGGCCAATGAGCAGTTCTTC
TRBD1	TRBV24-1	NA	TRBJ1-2	CATSDSRGQASTFYGYTF	TGTGCCACCAGTGATAGCCGGGGACAGGCGTCCACTTTTTATGGCTACACCTTC
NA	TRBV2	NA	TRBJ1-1	CASNQEVNTEAFF	TGTGCCAGCAACCAGGAGGTGAACACTGAAGCTTTCTTT
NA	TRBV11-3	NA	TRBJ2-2	CASSFGGTVNTGELFF	TGTGCCAGCAGCTTTGGGGGGACAGTGAACACCGGGGAGCTGTTTTTT
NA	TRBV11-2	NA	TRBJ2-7	CASSPELSAGIEQYF	TGTGCCAGCAGCCCTGAGCTTAGCGCCGGTATCGAGCAGTACTTC